This T cell receptor (beta chain) was obtained from a study of graft-versus-host responses after intestinal transplantation. Study in general: Recipients got multivisceral, liver-intestinal, or isolated intestinal transplants. Following induction with anti-thymocyte globulin, all recipients were given tacrolimus and steroids for two to four years. Study results and limitations: Allograft graft-versus-host to host-versus-graft clonal ratios ran high in patients with graft-donor T cell macrochimerism.

This clone appeared a few times. Its cognate antigen is unknown. Germline values: CDR1 LNHNV, CDR2 YYDKDF (reference sequence). The length of the CDR3 is 13 residues. V was cut by 11 bases and J by 4 bases, with 15 bases left in between. This table comes from immunoSEQ multiplex PCR, and its TCRdb copy is limited to in-frame clones, with some not included. The sample shows tens of thousands of clones, nearly 90% of them seen only once. V gene TRBV15 combines with J gene TRBJ1-5; D is possibly TRBD1 (5 bases). The sequencing used PBMCs, collected about 420 days after intestinal transplantation. The origin of this receptor is a human patient who received an intestinal transplant, so some T cells may come from the graft donor. The CDR3 DNA reads TGTGCCTCCCGGGACGGATATAATCAGCCCCAGCATTTT. This encodes CASRDGYNQPQHF.